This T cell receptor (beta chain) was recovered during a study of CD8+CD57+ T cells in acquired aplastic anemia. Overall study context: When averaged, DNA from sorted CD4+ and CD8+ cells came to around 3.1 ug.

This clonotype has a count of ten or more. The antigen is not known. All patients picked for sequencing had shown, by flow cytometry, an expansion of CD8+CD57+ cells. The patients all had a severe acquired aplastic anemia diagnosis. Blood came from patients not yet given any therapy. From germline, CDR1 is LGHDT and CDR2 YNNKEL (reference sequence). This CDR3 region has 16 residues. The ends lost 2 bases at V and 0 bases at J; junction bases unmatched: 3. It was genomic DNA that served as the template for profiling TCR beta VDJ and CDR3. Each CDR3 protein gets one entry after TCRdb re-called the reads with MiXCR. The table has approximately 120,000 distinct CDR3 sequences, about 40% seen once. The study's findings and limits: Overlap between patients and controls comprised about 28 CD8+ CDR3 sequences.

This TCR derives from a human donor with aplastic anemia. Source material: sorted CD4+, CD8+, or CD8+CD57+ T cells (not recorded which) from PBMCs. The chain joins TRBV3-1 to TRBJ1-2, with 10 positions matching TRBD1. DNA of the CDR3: TGTGCCAGCAGCCAAATCGGGACAGGGGCTAACTATGGCTACACCTTC. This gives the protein CASSQIGTGANYGYTF.